This TCR beta chain emerged from a study of CXCR3-negative and CXCR3-positive naive CD8 T cells. TRB cDNA was prepared as libraries by UMI-labeled 5' RACE. For each CDR3 protein, TCRdb gives one entry from its re-call of the 5' RACE reads, without DNA. In total, the table holds under 55,000 distinct CDR3 sequences. There are 13 residues in the CDR3. Germline V gene data show CDR1 as SQVTM and CDR2 as ANQGSEA. The clonotype originates from a human donor in good health. Some clones in this sample may be carry-over from other donors' samples. V and J are TRBV29-1 and TRBJ2-7. Sequencing used memory CD8+ T cells from blood. The CDR3 sequence: CSVEGRDSYEQYF.